This T cell receptor beta chain originates from a study of CD8 T cells in Susac syndrome. Study-wide points: The authors acknowledged that the study's TCR sequencing and HLA analysis involved relatively few individuals.

Reverse transcription of about 0.5 to 1 ug RNA was carried out with random hexamers. Amplification of the TCR beta CDR3 was carried out by immunoSEQ multiplex PCR, which spanned a total of 54 Vbeta and 13 Jbeta segments. MiXCR, run by TCRdb on the immunoSEQ multiplex PCR reads, gives a single entry per CDR3 protein. Here the sample spans fewer than 350,000 distinct CDR3 sequences, 75% to 90% being singletons. Comments on this clonotype: The antigen remains unidentified.

The CDR3 is made up of 14 amino acids. V was clipped by 5 bases and J by 6 bases, with 17 bases between them. Germline CDR1 reads MNHEY; CDR2 reads SMNVEV (reference sequence). The sequenced sample was CD8+ T cells from PBMCs. The clonotype originates from a human donor with multiple sclerosis. This rearrangement joins TRBV27 to TRBJ2-7; TRBD2 might be the D (6 bases). The CDR3 is CASSMGPLGGEQYF. The DNA for the CDR3 is TGTGCCAGCAGTATGGGACCCTTGGGGGGCGAGCAGTACTTC.